The 19 T cell receptor beta chains given below trace back to one sample, sequenced in a study of chemoradiotherapy in HPV16-positive cancers. Profiled with immunoSEQ multiplex PCR; TCRdb holds only in-frame clones, not every one. The sample has some 860 clones, 76% seen once. Specimen: tumor tissue, collected from a patient who underwent chemoradiotherapy. The source of these receptors is a human donor with HPV-associated anogenital cancer.

The V and J genes are TRBV5-6 and TRBJ2-2; 13 positions agree with TRBD2. Germline V gene sequence: CDR1 SGHDT, CDR2 YYEEEE. V lost 1 base to trimming and J lost 6 bases; unmatched junction nucleotides: 3. The CDR3 sequence is 16 residues long. DNA of the CDR3: TGTGCCAGCAGCTTGATGGGACTAGCGGGATCCGGGGAGCTGTTTTTT. Residues: CASSLMGLAGSGELFF.

The chain uses TRBV7-8 and TRBJ2-5; TRBD1 matches 9 bases. Germline trimming cut 5 bases from V and 2 bases from J; bases unmatched to any gene: 3. The germline gives CDR1 SGHVS, CDR2 FQNEAQ. This CDR3 spans 14 amino acids. CDR3 sequence (DNA): TGTGCCAGCAGCCCGGACAGGGGACAAGAGACCCAGTACTTC. Its translation is CASSPDRGQETQYF.

This clone came up a few times. The chain combines TRBV29-1 with TRBJ1-5; D remains unclear. The V and J ends lost 4 bases and 0 bases respectively, with 13 bases between them. CDR1 is SQVTM and CDR2 is ANQGSEA in the germline V gene. The CDR3 length is 15 residues. CDR3 bases: TGCAGCGTTGGCGGGGATCTTTTTAGCAATCAGCCCCAGCATTTT. Protein product: CSVGGDLFSNQPQHF.

The chain recombines TRBV27 with TRBJ1-6; 7 bases fit TRBD1. The germline CDR1 and CDR2 sequences are MNHEY and SMNVEV (reference sequence). The ends lost 7 bases at V and 5 bases at J; junction bases unmatched: 8. The CDR3 loop spans 15 amino acids. CDR3 nucleotides: TGTGCCAGCAATTCGGGGACAGTCAATAATTCACCCCTCCACTTT. This translates into CASNSGTVNNSPLHF.

The J gene is TRBJ2-2, the V gene TRBV28; D may be TRBD1 (5 bases). CDR3 length: 15 residues. Germline CDR1 reads MDHEN; CDR2 reads SYDVKM. Trimming cost V 4 bases and J 6 bases, with 15 bases left between them. CDR3 nucleotides: TGTGCCAGCAGTTCAATGGACACTATGGCCGGGGAGCTGTTTTTT. This codes for CASSSMDTMAGELFF. Using reference TRBV28 and TRBJ2-2 for the parts outside the CDR3, the full variable domain is DVKVTQSSRYLVKRTGEKVFLECVQDMDHENMFWYRQDPGLGLRLIYFSYDVKMKEKGDIPEGYSVSREKKERFSLILESASTNQTSMYLCASSSMDTMAGELFFGEGSRLTVL.

V gene TRBV7-2 combines with J gene TRBJ1-3; D not certain. The germline V gene encodes CDR1 SGHTA and CDR2 FQGNSA. This CDR3 spans 16 amino acids. The V gene lost 0 bases and the J gene lost 0 bases, with 9 bases spanning the gap. The CDR3 nucleotides read TGTGCCAGCAGCTTAGCGCCACGGCGCTCTGGAAACACCATATATTTT. Protein: CASSLAPRRSGNTIYF. The variable domain in full, completed from reference TRBV7-2 and TRBJ1-3, reads GAGVSQSPSNKVTEKGKDVELRCDPISGHTALYWYRQSLGQGLEFLIYFQGNSAPDKSGLPSDRFSAERTGGSVSTLTIQRTQQEDSAVYLCASSLAPRRSGNTIYFGEGSWLTVV.

By share, this clone counts as large. The rearrangement joins TRBV4-1 to TRBJ2-7, with TRBD1 identical over 8 bases. Germline loops: CDR1 MGHRA, CDR2 YSYEKL. This CDR3 is 17 amino acids long. After removal of 2 bases from V and 0 bases from J, the junction contained 9 bases not matched to a gene. The CDR3 loop is CASSQLGTGLSSYEQYF. The CDR3 DNA sequence: TGCGCCAGCAGCCAACTCGGGACAGGCCTGAGCTCCTACGAGCAGTACTTC.

This clone is hyperexpanded. V gene TRBV2 combines with J gene TRBJ1-1; 7 bases map to TRBD1. Germline-derived CDR1 and CDR2 are SNHLY and FYNNEI. The CDR3 has 12 amino acids. V dropped 3 bases and J dropped 10; count of bases not matched to a gene: 5. The CDR3, as DNA: TGTGCCAGCAGTGAGGACAGGAGGGGAGCTTTCTTT. This translates into CASSEDRRGAFF.

The rearrangement uses TRBV6-6 and TRBJ1-1, with 8 bases lining up with TRBD1. CDR3 length: 14 residues. CDR1 and CDR2 from the germline V gene are MNHNY and SVGAGI (reference sequence). The junction had 5 bases not matched to a gene; V was cut back by 3 bases and J by 5 bases. Written as DNA, the CDR3 is TGTGCCAGCAGTTATGGACAGGGTTGGACTGAAGCTTTCTTT. It yields the protein CASSYGQGWTEAFF.

The chain links TRBV6-5 to TRBJ2-1, with D unclear. The V gene's germline CDR1 is MNHEY and CDR2 SVGAGI. Trimming pared 5 bases from V and 10 bases from J, leaving 15 bases between. The CDR3 has 13 amino acids. For the CDR3, the DNA is TGTGCCAGCAGTAGAGGCCTCAAAGGAGAGCAGTTCTTC. The encoded protein is CASSRGLKGEQFF.

The chain combines TRBV25-1 with TRBJ2-7; 9 bases agree with TRBD1. This CDR3 is 15 amino acids long. Unmatched junction bases numbered 8, after V lost 5 bases and J lost 3 bases. Germline assignment: CDR1 MGHDK and CDR2 SYGVNS. The CDR3 DNA follows: TGTGCCAGCAGTCCCCCCGGGACAGGGAACTACGAGCAGTACTTC. Amino acid sequence: CASSPPGTGNYEQYF.

The chain joins TRBV5-8 to TRBJ2-3; 7 nucleotides agree with TRBD2. The CDR3 is made up of 15 amino acids. J gave up 1 base and V 5 bases, and 7 bases lay outside the gene matches. CDR1 and CDR2 (germline): SGHTS, YDEGEE. For the CDR3, the DNA is TGTGCCAGCAGTCCCTGGGCGGGAGGCACAGATACGCAGTATTTT. Encoded protein: CASSPWAGGTDTQYF.

The chain carries TRBV5-4 and TRBJ2-2, with D unresolved. V was shortened by 0 bases and J by 1 base, with 7 bases between the two germline ends. The CDR3 runs 15 residues. Germline V gene data show CDR1 as SGHNT and CDR2 as YYREEE (reference sequence). The CDR3, as DNA: TGTGCCAGCAGCTTGGGCAGCAAGAACACCGGGGAGCTGTTTTTT. Translation gives CASSLGSKNTGELFF.

The chain recombines TRBV2 with TRBJ1-2, with 7 nucleotides matching TRBD1. After removal of 6 bases from V and 4 bases from J, the junction contained 8 bases not matched to a gene. The CDR3 is 14 residues long. In germline, CDR1 is SNHLY, CDR2 FYNNEI. The CDR3 is CASSVLQGGYGYTF. In nucleotides, the CDR3 is TGTGCCAGCAGCGTGCTTCAGGGGGGCTATGGCTACACCTTC.

This chain links TRBV14 with TRBJ1-3; perhaps TRBD1 as D (5 bases). The CDR3 length is 17 residues. Germline V lookup: CDR1 SGHDN, CDR2 FVKESK. V lost 4 bases and J lost 7, with 23 bases in between. Here the CDR3 DNA reads TGTGCCAGCAGCCCCGCTACCCTCGGAGGGGTGGGGAACACCATATATTTT. It yields the protein CASSPATLGGVGNTIYF.

The chain is built from TRBV29-1 and TRBJ2-5; D possibly matches TRBD1 or TRBD2 (5 bases each). Germline-derived CDR1 and CDR2 are SQVTM and ANQGSEA. Between the trimmed V and J ends, which lost 7 bases and 5 bases, there was a span of 14 bases. The CDR3 runs 12 residues. The CDR3 region is CSAWGREETQYF. The DNA of the CDR3 is TGCAGCGCGTGGGGCAGGGAGGAGACCCAGTACTTC.

V usage is TRBV19 and J usage is TRBJ2-2; 10 positions match TRBD1. The CDR3 extends over 14 amino acids. The germline V gene encodes CDR1 LNHDA and CDR2 SQIVND (reference sequence). The V and J ends lost 7 bases and 6 bases, in that order; junction bases with no gene match: 5. CDR3 DNA sequence: TGTGCCAGTACTAGGACAGGGGGTCCCGGGGAGCTGTTTTTT. Translated, it gives CASTRTGGPGELFF.

The table lists this clone with a count of one. The chain carries TRBV28 and TRBJ2-1, with 12 bases matching TRBD1. This CDR3 spans 16 amino acids. The V and J ends lost 6 bases and 8 bases, in that order; junction bases with no gene match: 11. CDR1 is MDHEN, CDR2 SYDVKM, per germline. The chain's CDR3 is CASSPPAGQGAYEQFF. CDR3 coding DNA: TGTGCCAGCAGCCCTCCCGCGGGACAGGGGGCGTATGAGCAGTTCTTC.

The chain carries TRBV2 and TRBJ2-1; 9 nucleotides line up with TRBD2. Trimming took 0 bases from V and 4 from J; bases not matched to a gene: 4. The CDR3 totals 16 residues. Germline CDR1 reads SNHLY; CDR2 reads FYNNEI. This CDR3 reads CASSEAGTSNYNEQFF. CDR3 nucleotides: TGTGCCAGCAGTGAAGCGGGGACTAGCAATTACAATGAGCAGTTCTTC.